The next 7 T cell receptor beta chains were all read from a single sample in a study of T cell responses to AZD1222 COVID-19 vaccine. Assay: immunoSEQ multiplex PCR; the TCRdb copy retains only in-frame clones and omits some. The profile shows roughly 100,000 clones, roughly 89% of them singletons. The source material was peripheral blood, sampled 28 days after the second AZD1222 dose. The receptor set was obtained from an adult who received the AZD1222 COVID-19 vaccine.

This rearrangement joins TRBV6-1 to TRBJ1-2; 9 bases line up with TRBD1. V shed 8 bases and J 7 bases; nucleotides not matched to a gene: 8. The CDR3 totals 13 residues. From germline, CDR1 is MNHNS and CDR2 SASEGT. DNA for the CDR3: TGTGCCAGCCAACAGGGGGCTGTGGGTGGCTACACCTTC. Amino acid sequence: CASQQGAVGGYTF.

The chain couples TRBV7-9 to TRBJ2-1; D is unresolved. CDR3 length: 11 amino acids. Germline V gene data show CDR1 as SEHNR and CDR2 as FQNEAQ (reference sequence). V was trimmed by 1 base and J by 12 bases, leaving 7 bases between them. In DNA, the CDR3 is TGTGCCAGCAGCTTAGAGAGTGCGCAGTTCTTC. Translating it yields CASSLESAQFF.

For the CDR3, the DNA is TGTGCCAGCAGCTTCGGGACCCAAGAGACCCAGTACTTC. This encodes CASSFGTQETQYF. The chain joins TRBV7-2 to TRBJ2-5; either TRBD1 or TRBD2 may supply D (5 bases each). Germline V gene data show CDR1 as SGHTA and CDR2 as FQGNSA. V lost 3 bases to trimming and J lost 1 base, with 6 bases between them. This CDR3 comprises 13 residues.

This clone was detected only once. The junction differs from germline at one of its ends, possibly a read error. DNA for the CDR3: TGTGCCAGCAGCACACCGGGACTAGCGGGATTC. It is translated as CASSTPGLAGF. This chain uses TRBV6-5 with TRBJ2-7, with 13 bases lining up with TRBD2. The V gene's germline CDR1 is MNHEY and CDR2 SVGAGI. The CDR3 loop spans 11 amino acids.

The chain joins TRBV19 to TRBJ2-1; D is perhaps TRBD2 (6 bases). V lost 3 bases and J 6 bases, leaving 24 bases between the germline ends. The CDR3 has 18 amino acids. Germline loops: CDR1 LNHDA, CDR2 SQIVND (reference sequence). CDR3 bases: TGTGCCAGTAGTATTTCTCGCGGGGTCTACAAGTCGTTCAATGAGCAGTTCTTC. Encoded protein: CASSISRGVYKSFNEQFF.

The chain carries TRBV6-5 and TRBJ2-1, with a possible D match to TRBD2 (5 bases). The CDR3 runs 14 residues. V was shortened by 6 bases and J by 2 bases, with 11 bases between the two germline ends. The germline CDR1 and CDR2 sequences are MNHEY and SVGAGI. The CDR3 spells CASRGPGTYNEQFF. In DNA, the CDR3 is TGTGCCAGCAGAGGGCCCGGGACCTACAATGAGCAGTTCTTC.

V and J are TRBV29-1 and TRBJ2-1, with D possibly TRBD2 on 6 matching bases. The CDR3 consists of 15 residues. The germline V gene encodes CDR1 SQVTM and CDR2 ANQGSEA. The V end lost 1 base, the J end lost 0 bases, and 10 bases lay between the germline ends. The CDR3 coding sequence is TGCAGCGTTGAAGGTTGGGACTTCTCCTACAATGAGCAGTTCTTC. Translating gives CSVEGWDFSYNEQFF.